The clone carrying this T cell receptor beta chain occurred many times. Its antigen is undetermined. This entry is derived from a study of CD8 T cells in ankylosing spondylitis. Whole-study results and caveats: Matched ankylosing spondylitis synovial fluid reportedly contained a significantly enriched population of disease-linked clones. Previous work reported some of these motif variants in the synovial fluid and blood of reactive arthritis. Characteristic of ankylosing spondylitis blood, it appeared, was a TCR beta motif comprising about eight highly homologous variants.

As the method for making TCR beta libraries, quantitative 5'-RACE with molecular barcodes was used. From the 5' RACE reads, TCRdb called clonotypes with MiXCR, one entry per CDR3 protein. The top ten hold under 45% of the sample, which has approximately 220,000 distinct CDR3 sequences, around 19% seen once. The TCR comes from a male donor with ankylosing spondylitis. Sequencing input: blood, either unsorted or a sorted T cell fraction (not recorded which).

The CDR3 region has the DNA TGCAGCGTTGAGCTGGACAAGAATGAGCAGTTCTTC. This encodes CSVELDKNEQFF. The V gene is TRBV29-1, the J gene TRBJ2-1; TRBD1 might be the D (5 bases). Trimming left V 3 bases short and J 7 bases short, with 10 bases between. The germline V gene encodes CDR1 SQVTM and CDR2 ANQGSEA. There are 12 residues in the CDR3.